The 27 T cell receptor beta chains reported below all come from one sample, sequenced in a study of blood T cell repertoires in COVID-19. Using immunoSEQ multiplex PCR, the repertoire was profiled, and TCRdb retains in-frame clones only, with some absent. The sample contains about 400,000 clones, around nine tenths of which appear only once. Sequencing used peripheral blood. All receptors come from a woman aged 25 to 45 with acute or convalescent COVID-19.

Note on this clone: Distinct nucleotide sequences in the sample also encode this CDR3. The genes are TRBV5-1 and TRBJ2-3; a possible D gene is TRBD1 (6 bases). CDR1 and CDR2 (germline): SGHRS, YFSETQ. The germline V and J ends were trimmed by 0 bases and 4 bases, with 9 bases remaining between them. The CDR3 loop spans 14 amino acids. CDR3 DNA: TGCGCCAGCAGCTTGGGGCCAGGGGCAGATACGCAGTATTTT. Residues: CASSLGPGADTQYF. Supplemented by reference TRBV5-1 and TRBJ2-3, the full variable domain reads KAGVTQTPRYLIKTRGQQVTLSCSPISGHRSVSWYQQTPGQGLQFLFEYFSETQRNKGNFPGRFSGRQFSNSRSEMNVSTLELGDSALYLCASSLGPGADTQYFGPGTRLTVL.

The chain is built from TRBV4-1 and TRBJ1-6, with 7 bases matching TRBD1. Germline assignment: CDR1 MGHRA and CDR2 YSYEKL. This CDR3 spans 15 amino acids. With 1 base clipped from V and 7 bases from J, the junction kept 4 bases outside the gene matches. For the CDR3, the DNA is TGCGCCAGCAGCCAAGGACAGGGAGGAAATTCACCCCTCCACTTT. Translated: CASSQGQGGNSPLHF.

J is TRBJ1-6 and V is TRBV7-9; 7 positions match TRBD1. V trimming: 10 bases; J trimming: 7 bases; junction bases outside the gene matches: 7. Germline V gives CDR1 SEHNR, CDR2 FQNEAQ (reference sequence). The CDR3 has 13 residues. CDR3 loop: CATTGQFNSPLHF. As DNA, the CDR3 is TGTGCCACAACGGGACAGTTCAATTCACCCCTCCACTTT.

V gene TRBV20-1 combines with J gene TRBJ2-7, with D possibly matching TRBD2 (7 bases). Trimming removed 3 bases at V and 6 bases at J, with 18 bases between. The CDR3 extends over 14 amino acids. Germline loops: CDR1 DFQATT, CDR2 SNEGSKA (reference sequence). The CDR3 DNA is TGCAGTGCTAGTTATTTCGGGGGGCAGGGCGAGCAGTACTTC. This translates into CSASYFGGQGEQYF.

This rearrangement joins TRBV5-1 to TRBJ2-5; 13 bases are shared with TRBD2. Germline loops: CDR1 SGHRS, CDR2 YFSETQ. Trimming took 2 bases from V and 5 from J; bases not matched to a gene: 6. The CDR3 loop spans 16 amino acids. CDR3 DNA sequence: TGCGCCAGCAGCTTAGGGACTAGCGGGGTATCGGAGACCCAGTACTTC. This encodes CASSLGTSGVSETQYF.

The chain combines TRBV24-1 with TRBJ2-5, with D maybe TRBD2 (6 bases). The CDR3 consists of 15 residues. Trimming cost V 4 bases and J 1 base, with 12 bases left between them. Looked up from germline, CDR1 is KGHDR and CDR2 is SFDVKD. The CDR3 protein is CATSDPRRVQETQYF. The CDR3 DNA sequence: TGTGCCACCAGTGACCCCCGGAGGGTCCAAGAGACCCAGTACTTC.

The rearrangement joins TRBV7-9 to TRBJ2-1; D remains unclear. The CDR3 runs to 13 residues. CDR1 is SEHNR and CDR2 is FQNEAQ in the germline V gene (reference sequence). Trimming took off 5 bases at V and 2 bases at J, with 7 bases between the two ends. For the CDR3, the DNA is TGTGCCAGCAGCGCCCGGGCCTACAATGAGCAGTTCTTC. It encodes CASSARAYNEQFF.

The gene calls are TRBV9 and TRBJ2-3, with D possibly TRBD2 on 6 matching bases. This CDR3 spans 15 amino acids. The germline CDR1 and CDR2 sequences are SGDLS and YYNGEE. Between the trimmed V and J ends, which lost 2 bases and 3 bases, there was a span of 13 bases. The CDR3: CASSVSGLGTDTQYF. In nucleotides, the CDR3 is TGTGCCAGCAGCGTCAGCGGGCTGGGGACAGATACGCAGTATTTT. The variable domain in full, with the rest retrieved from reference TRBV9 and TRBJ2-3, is DSGVTQTPKHLITATGQRVTLRCSPRSGDLSVYWYQQSLDQGLQFLIQYYNGEERAKGNILERFSAQQFPDLHSELNLSSLELGDSALYFCASSVSGLGTDTQYFGPGTRLTVL.

The CDR3 spells CASSPSSNLGEKLFF. The CDR3 coding sequence is TGCGCCAGCAGCCCGTCTAGTAATCTAGGCGAAAAACTGTTTTTT. V gene TRBV5-1 combines with J gene TRBJ1-4, with no clear D. The germline V and J ends were trimmed by 4 bases and 8 bases, with 18 bases remaining between them. This CDR3 has 15 amino acids. The V gene's germline CDR1 is SGHRS and CDR2 YFSETQ.

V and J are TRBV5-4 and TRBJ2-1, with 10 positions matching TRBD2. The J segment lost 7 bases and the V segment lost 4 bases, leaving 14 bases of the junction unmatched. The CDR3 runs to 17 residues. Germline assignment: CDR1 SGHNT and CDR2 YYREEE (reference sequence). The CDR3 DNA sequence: TGTGCCAGCAGCACGGTATCTTTAGCGGGGGGTAAAAATGAGCAGTTCTTC. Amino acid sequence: CASSTVSLAGGKNEQFF.

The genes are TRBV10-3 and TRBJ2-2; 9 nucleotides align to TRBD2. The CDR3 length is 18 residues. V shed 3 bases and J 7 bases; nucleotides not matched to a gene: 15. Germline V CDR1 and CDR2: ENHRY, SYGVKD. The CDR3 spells CAISDSKGASGVNGELFF. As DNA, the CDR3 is TGTGCCATCAGTGATTCAAAGGGGGCTAGCGGGGTTAACGGGGAGCTGTTTTTT.

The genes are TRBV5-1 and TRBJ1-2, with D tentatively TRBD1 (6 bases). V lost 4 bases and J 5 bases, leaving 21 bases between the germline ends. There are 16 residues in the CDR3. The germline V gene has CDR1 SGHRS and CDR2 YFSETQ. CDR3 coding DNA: TGCGCCAGCAGCGTTGGGTCTGCAGGGGATTTATATGGCTACACCTTC. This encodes CASSVGSAGDLYGYTF. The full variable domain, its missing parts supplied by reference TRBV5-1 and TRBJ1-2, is KAGVTQTPRYLIKTRGQQVTLSCSPISGHRSVSWYQQTPGQGLQFLFEYFSETQRNKGNFPGRFSGRQFSNSRSEMNVSTLELGDSALYLCASSVGSAGDLYGYTFGSGTRLTVV.

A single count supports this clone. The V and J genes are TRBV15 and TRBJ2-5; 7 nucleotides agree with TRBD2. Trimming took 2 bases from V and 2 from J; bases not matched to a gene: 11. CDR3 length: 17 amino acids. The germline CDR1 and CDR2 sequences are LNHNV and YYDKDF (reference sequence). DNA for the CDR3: TGTGCCACCAGCAGATTCTCGGGGGGAGGTGGTCAAGAGACCCAGTACTTC. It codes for CATSRFSGGGGQETQYF.

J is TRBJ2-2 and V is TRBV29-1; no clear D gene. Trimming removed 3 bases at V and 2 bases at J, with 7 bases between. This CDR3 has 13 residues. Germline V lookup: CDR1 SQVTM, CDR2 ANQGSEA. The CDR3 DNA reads TGCAGCGTTGAGGCAGATAACACCGGGGAGCTGTTTTTT. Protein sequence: CSVEADNTGELFF.

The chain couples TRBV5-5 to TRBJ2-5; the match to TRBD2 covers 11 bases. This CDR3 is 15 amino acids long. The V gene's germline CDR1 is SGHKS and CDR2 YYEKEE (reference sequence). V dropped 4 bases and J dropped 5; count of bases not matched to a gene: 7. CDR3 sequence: CASSQRLAGWETQYF. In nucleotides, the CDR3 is TGTGCCAGCAGCCAAAGACTAGCGGGGTGGGAGACCCAGTACTTC.

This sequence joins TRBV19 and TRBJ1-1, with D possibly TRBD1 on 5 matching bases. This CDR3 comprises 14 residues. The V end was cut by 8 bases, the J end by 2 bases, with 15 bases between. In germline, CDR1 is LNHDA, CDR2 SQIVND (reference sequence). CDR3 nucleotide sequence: TGTGCCAGTGGGGCGCGGGGAGCAAACACTGAAGCTTTCTTT. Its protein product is CASGARGANTEAFF.

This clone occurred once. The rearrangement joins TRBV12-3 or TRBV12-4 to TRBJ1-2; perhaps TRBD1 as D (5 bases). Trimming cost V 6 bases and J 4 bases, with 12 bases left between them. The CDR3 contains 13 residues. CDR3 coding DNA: TGTGCCAGCAGCCCGACAGACCCCTATGGCTACACCTTC. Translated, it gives CASSPTDPYGYTF.

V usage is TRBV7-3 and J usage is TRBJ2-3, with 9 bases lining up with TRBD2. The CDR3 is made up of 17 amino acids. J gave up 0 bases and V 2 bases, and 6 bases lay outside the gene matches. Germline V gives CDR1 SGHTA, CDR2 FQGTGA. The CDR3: CASSLAGGPSSTDTQYF. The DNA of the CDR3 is TGTGCCAGCAGCTTAGCGGGGGGGCCCTCTAGCACAGATACGCAGTATTTT.

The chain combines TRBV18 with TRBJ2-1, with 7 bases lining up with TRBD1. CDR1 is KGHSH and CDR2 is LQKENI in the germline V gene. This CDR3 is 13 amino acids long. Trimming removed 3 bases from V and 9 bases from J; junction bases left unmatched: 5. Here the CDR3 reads CASSPDRVGEQFF. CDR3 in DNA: TGTGCCAGCTCACCTGACAGGGTTGGTGAGCAGTTCTTC.

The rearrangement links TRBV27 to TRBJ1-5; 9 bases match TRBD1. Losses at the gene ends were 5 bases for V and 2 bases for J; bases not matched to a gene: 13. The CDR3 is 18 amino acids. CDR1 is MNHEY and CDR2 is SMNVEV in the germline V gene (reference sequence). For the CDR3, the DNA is TGTGCCAGCAGTGCGAGGGGGACAGGGATTGGGCGCAATCAGCCCCAGCATTTT. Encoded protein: CASSARGTGIGRNQPQHF.

The CDR3 nucleotides read TGCGCCAGCAGCCAAGATATCGGGAGGAGCAGCACAGATACGCAGTATTTT. Protein sequence: CASSQDIGRSSTDTQYF. The chain combines TRBV4-1 with TRBJ2-3; 7 bases line up with TRBD2. The CDR3 consists of 17 residues. Germline V gene data show CDR1 as MGHRA and CDR2 as YSYEKL. With V trimmed by 0 bases and J by 0 bases, 6 bases remained unmatched.

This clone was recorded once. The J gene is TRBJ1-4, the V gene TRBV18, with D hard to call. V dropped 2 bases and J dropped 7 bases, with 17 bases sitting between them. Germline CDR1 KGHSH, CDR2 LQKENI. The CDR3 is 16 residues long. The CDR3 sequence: CASSPSTTFNREKLFF. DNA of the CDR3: TGTGCCAGCTCACCATCAACTACATTTAATCGTGAAAAACTGTTTTTT.

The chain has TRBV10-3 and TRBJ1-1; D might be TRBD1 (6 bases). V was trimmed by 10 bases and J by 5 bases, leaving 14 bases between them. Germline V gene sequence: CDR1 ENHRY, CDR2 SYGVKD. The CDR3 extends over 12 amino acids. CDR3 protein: CATARGGTEAFF. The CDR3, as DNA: TGTGCCACCGCTAGGGGGGGGACTGAAGCTTTCTTT.

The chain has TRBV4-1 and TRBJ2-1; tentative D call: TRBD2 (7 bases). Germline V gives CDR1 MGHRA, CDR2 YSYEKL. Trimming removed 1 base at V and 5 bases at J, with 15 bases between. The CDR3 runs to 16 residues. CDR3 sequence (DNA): TGCGCCAGCAGCCAAGCCGGGGGGCCTTTGGACAATGAGCAGTTCTTC. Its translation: CASSQAGGPLDNEQFF.

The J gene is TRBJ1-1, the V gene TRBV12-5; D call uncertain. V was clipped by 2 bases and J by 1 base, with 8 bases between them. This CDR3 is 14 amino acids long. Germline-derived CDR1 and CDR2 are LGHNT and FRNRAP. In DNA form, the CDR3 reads TGTGCTAGTGGTTTGTCAGGCTGGAACACTGAAGCTTTCTTT. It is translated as CASGLSGWNTEAFF.

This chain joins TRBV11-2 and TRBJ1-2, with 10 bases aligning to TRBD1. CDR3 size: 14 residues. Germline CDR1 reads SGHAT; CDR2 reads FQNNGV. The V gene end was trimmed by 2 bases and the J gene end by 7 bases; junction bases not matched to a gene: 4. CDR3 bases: TGTGCCAGCAGCTTAAGAAGGACAGGGGGTGGCTACACCTTC. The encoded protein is CASSLRRTGGGYTF.

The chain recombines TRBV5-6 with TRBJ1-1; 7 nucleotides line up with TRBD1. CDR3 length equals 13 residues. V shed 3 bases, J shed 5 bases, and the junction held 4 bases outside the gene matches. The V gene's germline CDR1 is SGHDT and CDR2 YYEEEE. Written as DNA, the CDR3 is TGTGCCAGCAGCTCACCACAGGGGACTGAAGCTTTCTTT. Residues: CASSSPQGTEAFF.